Listed below are T cell receptor beta chains from one sample, sequenced in a study of cytomegalovirus exposure and HLA in healthy donors. Profiling relied on immunoSEQ multiplex PCR, and the TCRdb table lists in-frame clones only, not all of them. The table includes 95,000 to 150,000 clones, about 75% detected once. Sequenced material: PBMCs. Receptor source: a man aged 60 to 75 in good health and CMV-seropositive. Each CDR3 is given with its conserved first and last residue. Fields, in order: D gene, V gene, clone size, J gene, CDR3 DNA, CDR3 protein. D genes are given only for firm matches. Rows may omit the clone size; those that give it use once, few, many or a size class.

>-|TRBV7-9|-|TRBJ2-1
TGTGCCAGCAGCTTACTCACTCTCGGTGAGCAGTTCTTC
CASSLLTLGEQFF
>TRBD1|TRBV7-8|-|TRBJ2-7
TGTGCCAGCAGCTTAAAAGGACAGGGCTCCGAGCAGTACTTC
CASSLKGQGSEQYF
>-|TRBV5-1|-|TRBJ2-2
TGCGCCAGCACCCCCCGACAGCAACATCACACCGGGGAGCTGTTTTTT
CASTPRQQHHTGELFF
>TRBD1|TRBV5-6|-|TRBJ1-3
TGTGCCAGCAGCTTGGAGCGACAGGGTGCTGGAAACACCATATATTTT
CASSLERQGAGNTIYF
>TRBD1|TRBV5-6|-|TRBJ1-2
TGTGCCAGCAGCTCGACAGGGCGGAAGTATGGCTACACCTTC
CASSSTGRKYGYTF
>TRBD1|TRBV28|-|TRBJ2-7
TGTGCCACCGGGACAGCCGCATTACTCAACTACGAGCAGTACTTC
CATGTAALLNYEQYF
>-|TRBV6-6|-|TRBJ1-1
TGTGCCAGCAGTTATTCGGGGGGGGAAGCTTTCTTT
CASSYSGGEAFF
>-|TRBV27|-|TRBJ2-3
TGTGCCAGCAGTTTATCAGGACAGTCACATATGGGTACGCAGTATTTT
CASSLSGQSHMGTQYF
>TRBD1|TRBV7-2|-|TRBJ2-1
TGTGCCAGCAGCTACTATCCGGGACAGACTACCCATGAGCAGTTCTTC
CASSYYPGQTTHEQFF
>-|TRBV5-4|-|TRBJ2-7
TGTGCCAGCAGCTTGGACAGGGAAGTGCAGTACTTC
CASSLDREVQYF
>-|TRBV2|-|TRBJ1-5
TGTGCCAGCAGTGAAAGAGGTAACAATCAGCCCCAGCATTTT
CASSERGNNQPQHF
>TRBD1|TRBV5-1|-|TRBJ1-4
TGCGCCAGCAGCGGACAGGGGGGCCCGAATGAAAAACTGTTTTTT
CASSGQGGPNEKLFF
>-|TRBV28|-|TRBJ1-5
TGTGCCAGCAGTTTATCACAGGTCCGTAATCAGCCCCAGCATTTT
CASSLSQVRNQPQHF
>-|TRBV5-1|-|TRBJ2-7
TGCGCCAGCAGACTGGGTGCGGGTGAAGCCTACGAGCAGTACTTC
CASRLGAGEAYEQYF
>-|TRBV5-5|-|TRBJ2-3
TGTGCCAGCAGTGGAGGGGGCGGTGAGGATACGCAGTATTTT
CASSGGGGEDTQYF
>TRBD1|TRBV27|few|TRBJ2-7
TGTGCCAGCAGTCCACAGGGGATTTTCTACGAGCAGTACTTC
CASSPQGIFYEQYF
>-|TRBV28|-|TRBJ1-1
TGTGCCAGCAGTCCGGTCGGGGGAAGGACTGAAGCTTTCTTT
CASSPVGGRTEAFF
>TRBD1|TRBV11-2|once|TRBJ1-4
TGTGCCAGCAGCATGGACAGGGGAGGAGAAAAACTGTTTTTT
CASSMDRGGEKLFF
>-|TRBV21-1|-|TRBJ1-6
TGTGCCAGCAGCCCTACCGGGACAGGGAGCGGGAATTCACCCCTCCACTTT
CASSPTGTGSGNSPLHF
>-|TRBV4-1|-|TRBJ1-1
TGCGCCAGCAGCCCTTACAGGGACACTGAAGCTTTCTTT
CASSPYRDTEAFF
>-|TRBV14|few|TRBJ1-6
TGTGCCAGCAGCCAATTAAACGGGGACTATTCACCCCTCCACTTT
CASSQLNGDYSPLHF
>TRBD2|TRBV9|-|TRBJ2-2
TGTGCCAGCAGCGTAGGCGGGAGTAGGACCGGGGAGCTGTTTTTT
CASSVGGSRTGELFF
>TRBD1|TRBV4-1|-|TRBJ2-3
TGCGCCAGCAGCCCCGACAGGGCTAGCACAGATACGCAGTATTTT
CASSPDRASTDTQYF
>-|TRBV9|-|TRBJ2-1
TGTGCCAGCAGCGTAGTTGGACACTCAAATGAGCAGTTCTTC
CASSVVGHSNEQFF
>TRBD2|TRBV30|-|TRBJ2-5
TGTGCCTGGAGTGGCCTAGCGGTGAGAGCCTCGTTAGAGACCCAGTACTTC
CAWSGLAVRASLETQYF
>-|TRBV5-1|-|TRBJ2-1
TGCGCCAGCAGCTTGACACAGGGTTATGGCAATGAGCAGTTCTTC
CASSLTQGYGNEQFF
>-|TRBV9|-|TRBJ1-5
TGTGCCAGCAGCGTACAGAGCAATCAGCCCCAGCATTTT
CASSVQSNQPQHF
>TRBD1|TRBV28|-|TRBJ1-4
TGTGCCAGCAGTGGTCCCGGGACAGGGTCGGCTGAAAAACTGTTTTTT
CASSGPGTGSAEKLFF
>TRBD1|TRBV5-1|-|TRBJ1-4
TGCGCCAGCAGCCCGGGACAGGGCCGGGAAAAACTGTTTTTT
CASSPGQGREKLFF
>-|TRBV6-6|-|TRBJ2-7
TGTGCCAGCAGTTACGCGACATCGGGGGAGCAGTACTTC
CASSYATSGEQYF
>-|TRBV11-3|-|TRBJ2-1
TGTGCCAGCAGCTTCGGACAGTATGGTGAGCAGTTCTTC
CASSFGQYGEQFF
>-|TRBV7-9|few|TRBJ2-7
TGTGCCAGCAGCTATCCAGGGAATCGGGACGAGCAGTACTTC
CASSYPGNRDEQYF
>TRBD1|TRBV6-1|few|TRBJ1-4
TGTGCCAGCAGTGAACTTATGAGGGGGCGCGCGAATGAAAAACTGTTTTTT
CASSELMRGRANEKLFF
>-|TRBV25-1|-|TRBJ1-4
TGTGCCAGCAGTGCGGGGATAAAGGCAACTAATGAAAAACTGTTTTTT
CASSAGIKATNEKLFF
>-|TRBV14|-|TRBJ1-1
TGTGCCAGCAGCCAAGCGGTTGAAGCTTTCTTT
CASSQAVEAFF
>TRBD1|TRBV6-1|few|TRBJ2-7
TGTGCCACCCTGCCCGGGACAGGACGCTACGAGCAGTACTTC
CATLPGTGRYEQYF
>TRBD1|TRBV6-5|-|TRBJ2-7
TGTGCCAGCAGTTACGGGACAGGGACGCGGGAGCAGTACTTC
CASSYGTGTREQYF
>TRBD2|TRBV9|-|TRBJ2-7
TGTGCCAGCAGCGCACGTAGCGGGTCCTCCTTCCACGAGCAGTACTTC
CASSARSGSSFHEQYF
>-|TRBV27|-|TRBJ1-1
TGTGCCAGCAGTTTATATTCGGGGGGGCTCGACACTGAAGCTTTCTTT
CASSLYSGGLDTEAFF
>TRBD1|TRBV10-3|-|TRBJ1-5
TGTGCCATCAGTGCAGGGACAGGGGATCAGCCCCAGCATTTT
CAISAGTGDQPQHF
>TRBD1|TRBV7-9|-|TRBJ1-2
TGTTCCAGCAGCTTGGGACAGGGGCCCTATGGCTACACCTTC
CSSSLGQGPYGYTF
>-|TRBV7-8|-|TRBJ1-5
TGTGCCAGCAGCTTAGCGGCGGGGGGCAATCAGCCCCAGCATTTT
CASSLAAGGNQPQHF
>TRBD1|TRBV2|-|TRBJ1-1
TGTGCCAGCAGGAGCCTCAGGGGGCGGACTGAAGCTTTCTTT
CASRSLRGRTEAFF
>TRBD1|TRBV5-4|-|TRBJ2-5
TGTGCCAGCAGCACCGGGACAGTGCAAGAGACCCAGTACTTC
CASSTGTVQETQYF
>TRBD1|TRBV5-1|-|TRBJ1-2
TGCGCCAGCAGCCCCGAACAGGGGGCGCGCGGCTACACCTTC
CASSPEQGARGYTF
>-|TRBV5-1|-|TRBJ2-3
TGCGCCAGCAGCATAGACAGGGGAGGGACAGATACGCAGTATTTT
CASSIDRGGTDTQYF
>-|TRBV2|few|TRBJ1-5
TGTGCCACCTTGAGGAGTGACAATCAGCCCCAGCATTTT
CATLRSDNQPQHF
>-|TRBV9|few|TRBJ2-3
TGTGCCAGCAGCGTCTATCGGGATACGCAGTATTTT
CASSVYRDTQYF
>TRBD2|TRBV2|-|TRBJ2-1
TGTGCCAGCAGCCCAATCGGGAGGGGGGGCCGGAATGAGCAGTTCTTC
CASSPIGRGGRNEQFF